The rows below give T cell receptor beta chains drawn from one sample of a study of OX40 agonist ivuxolimab in advanced cancers. Assay used: immunoSEQ multiplex PCR; TCRdb lists only in-frame clones, some missing. This sample yields some 28,000 clones, of which approximately 84% are seen a single time; roughly 27% belongs to the top ten. Sequencing used CD4+ or CD8+ T cells sorted from blood, obtained in a trial of the OX40 agonist ivuxolimab. The receptors here all came from an adult with an advanced solid tumor such as melanoma, head and neck, liver or kidney cancer. The CDR3 runs from the conserved cysteine through the conserved F or W. The order of the fields is J gene, D gene, V gene, clone size, CDR3 DNA, CDR3 protein. The D gene is left open where the match is weak. Some rows have no size entry. The others give once, few or many, or a class for an expanded clone.

TRBJ1-1	.	TRBV19	.	TGTGCCAGTAGTCCATGGGGGGGGATGAACACTGAAGCTTTCTTT	CASSPWGGMNTEAFF
TRBJ1-2	TRBD1	TRBV6-6	.	TGTGCCAGCAGTCCACTGACAGGGGCCTATGGCTACACCTTC	CASSPLTGAYGYTF
TRBJ1-1	.	TRBV28	.	TGTGCCAGCAGGCCTCCTGGATGGAACACTGAAGCTTTCTTT	CASRPPGWNTEAFF
TRBJ1-1	.	TRBV18	.	TGTGCCAGCTCACCAAGTAGACGTAACACTGAAGCTTTCTTT	CASSPSRRNTEAFF
TRBJ2-3	TRBD1	TRBV6-6	.	TGTGCCAGCAGGAGGGGGCCGGCAGATACGCAGTATTTT	CASRRGPADTQYF
TRBJ2-5	TRBD2	TRBV30	.	TGTGCCTGGAGTGTAGGACTAGCGGGGGGGTACCAAGAGACCCAGTACTTC	CAWSVGLAGGYQETQYF
TRBJ2-1	.	TRBV7-9	.	TGTGCCAGCAGCTCTGAGATGAAGGGGGGCCGGTTTGAGCAGTTCTTC	CASSSEMKGGRFEQFF
TRBJ1-1	.	TRBV4-1	.	TGCGCCAGCAGCCATCTCAGGGGGAACACTGAAGCTTTCTTT	CASSHLRGNTEAFF
TRBJ2-2	.	TRBV5-8	.	TGTGCCAGCAGCGAGGAGGGCGGAGGCGGCACCGGGGAGCTGTTTTTT	CASSEEGGGGTGELFF
TRBJ2-1	.	TRBV6-5	.	TGTGCCAGCAGTTATATCGAGATGGGGCCCAATGAGCAGTTCTTC	CASSYIEMGPNEQFF
TRBJ2-7	TRBD1	TRBV6-1	.	TGTGCCGTGGACAGGGGTGACGAGCAGTACTTC	CAVDRGDEQYF
TRBJ1-1	.	TRBV6-1	.	TGTGCCAGCAGTGTAATCGGACAGATGAACAAAGGAGCTTTCTTT	CASSVIGQMNKGAFF
TRBJ1-5	.	TRBV19	.	TGTGCCAGTAGTATCGGAGGGAATCTGCCCCAGCATTTT	CASSIGGNLPQHF
TRBJ2-1	TRBD2	TRBV7-6	.	TGTGCCAGCGAGGCCCTAGCGGGGGACAATGAGCAGTTCTTC	CASEALAGDNEQFF
TRBJ1-1	.	TRBV18	.	TGTGCCAGCTCACCACCGAGGAGGGTTTTGGTTACTGAAGCTTTCTTT	CASSPPRRVLVTEAFF
TRBJ1-6	.	TRBV4-1	.	TGCGCCAGCAGCCAAGGGAATTCACCCCTCCACTTT	CASSQGNSPLHF
TRBJ2-1	.	TRBV1	.	TGCACCAGCAGCCAAATCTGGGGCTCCTACAATGAGCAGTTCTTC	CTSSQIWGSYNEQFF
TRBJ2-7	TRBD1	TRBV6-1	.	TGTGCCAGCAGTGAAGGACAGGGGTTTTCCTACGAGCAGTACTTC	CASSEGQGFSYEQYF
TRBJ1-5	.	TRBV15	.	TGTGCCACCAGCAGAGATAGGCAGGGGCGCAATCAGCCCCAGCATTTT	CATSRDRQGRNQPQHF
TRBJ2-7	.	TRBV7-6	.	TGTGCCAGCCACGGGTCCAATTACGAGCAGTACTTC	CASHGSNYEQYF
TRBJ1-1	TRBD1	TRBV29-1	.	TGCAGCGTTGGTCGGCAGGGGGCGGGGCGGGGGACTGAAGCTTTCTTT	CSVGRQGAGRGTEAFF
TRBJ2-3	.	TRBV27	.	TGTGCCAGCAGTTTATATGGGGGTAGCACAGATACGCAGTATTTT	CASSLYGGSTDTQYF
TRBJ2-2	TRBD2	TRBV10-2	once	TGCGCCAGCCGAGAGGGGAGACTAGCGACGACCGGGGAGCTGTTTTTT	CASREGRLATTGELFF
TRBJ2-1	.	TRBV6-5	.	TGTGCCAGCAGTTCGGACGGTTTTGGGAACAATGAGCAGTTCTTC	CASSSDGFGNNEQFF
TRBJ1-2	.	TRBV7-6	.	TGTGCCAGCACGGGAAGGGGCGACTATGGCTACACCTTC	CASTGRGDYGYTF
TRBJ2-5	.	TRBV4-1	.	TGCGCCAGCAGCCAAGACTCCGAAGAGACCCAGTACTTC	CASSQDSEETQYF
TRBJ2-7	.	TRBV28	.	TGTGCCAGCAGCTTCAGCACCGACTACGAGCAGTACTTC	CASSFSTDYEQYF
TRBJ2-7	.	TRBV5-6	.	TGTGCCAGCAGCTTGAAACCGGGCGCCTACGAGCAGTACTTC	CASSLKPGAYEQYF
TRBJ1-1	.	TRBV5-6	.	TGTGCCAGCAGCTTGGAGGGTAGGGCTTTCTTT	CASSLEGRAFF
TRBJ2-7	.	TRBV11-2	.	TGTGCCAGCAGCTTAGACCTGGGGTACGAGCAGTACTTC	CASSLDLGYEQYF
TRBJ2-7	.	TRBV7-9	.	TGTGCCAGCACTCCTGGGAACTACCCCTACGAGCAGTACTTC	CASTPGNYPYEQYF
TRBJ2-7	.	TRBV11-2	.	TGTGCCAGCAGCTTTGAGATTGGGGGACTCTACGAGCAGTACTTC	CASSFEIGGLYEQYF
TRBJ1-1	TRBD1	TRBV28	.	TGTGCCAGCATAGGGACAGGGGCATCCGAAGCTTTCTTT	CASIGTGASEAFF
TRBJ2-4	TRBD1	TRBV9	.	TGTGCCAGCAGCGTAGTTGGGGGGACAGGGGAAAACATTCAGTACTTC	CASSVVGGTGENIQYF
TRBJ2-1	.	TRBV9	once	TGTGCCAGCAGCGTAACCCCCGGGTTGGACAATGAGCAGTTCTTC	CASSVTPGLDNEQFF
TRBJ2-1	.	TRBV6-1	.	TGTGCCAGCAGTGAATGGCGGGTGAATGAGCAGTTCTTC	CASSEWRVNEQFF
TRBJ2-7	TRBD2	TRBV4-1	.	TGCGCCAGCAGCCAAGTGGTAGGGGATTTCGGGGGGTACTACGAGCAGTACTTC	CASSQVVGDFGGYYEQYF
TRBJ1-2	.	TRBV9	.	TGTGCCAGCAGCGCAACTCCGGGGGGGACCTATGGCTACACCTTC	CASSATPGGTYGYTF
TRBJ2-7	.	TRBV21-1	.	TGTGCCAGCAGCAAATGGGGACAGCTTAAACCCTACGAGCAGTACTTC	CASSKWGQLKPYEQYF